Below, 12 T cell receptor beta chains from the same sample are listed, as sequenced in a study of T-cell memory formation after mild COVID-19. Via MiXCR, TCRdb re-called the 5' RACE reads, giving one row per CDR3 protein. The repertoire holds about 290,000 distinct CDR3 sequences, around a sixth seen once, with 20% to 25% in the top ten. Sequencing was done on a sample of PBMCs or a T cell subset sorted from them (not recorded which). The receptor set was obtained from a man aged 18 to 35 who had mild COVID-19 (a few samples of this study predate the infection). Cell type and time point are not known.

This clonotype has a count of ten or more. The chain has TRBV12-3 or TRBV12-4 and TRBJ2-7; TRBD2 is a possible D gene (7 bases). Trimming pared 6 bases from V and 7 bases from J, leaving 22 bases between. The CDR3 has 15 amino acids. The CDR3 reads CASSYLAGASFEQYV. The CDR3 DNA is TGTGCCAGCAGCTATCTGGCGGGGGCCTCTTTTGAGCAGTACGTC.

This clonotype has only a few counts. The chain recombines TRBV4-1 with TRBJ1-2, with no clear D. Per germline, CDR1 MGHRA and CDR2 YSYEKL. V dropped 0 bases and J dropped 7 bases, with 15 bases sitting between them. There are 15 residues in the CDR3. In DNA form, the CDR3 reads TGCGCCAGCAGCCAAGATCCGGGTGGGTCACCTGGCTACACCTTC. The encoded protein is CASSQDPGGSPGYTF.

This clonotype showed up just a few times. This chain links TRBV7-3 with TRBJ1-1; D gene ambiguous. The CDR3 has 13 residues. The germline V gene has CDR1 SGHTA and CDR2 FQGTGA. V shed 3 bases and J shed 4 bases, with 9 bases lying between them. This CDR3 reads CASSFGGLTEAFF. CDR3 nucleotide sequence: TGTGCCAGCAGCTTTGGAGGTCTCACTGAAGCTTTCTTT.

This clonotype was found a few times. This chain connects TRBV5-4 to TRBJ1-2, with TRBD1 as a possible D gene (6 bases). Germline lookup yields CDR1 SGHNT and CDR2 YYREEE (reference sequence). V was cut by 4 bases and J by 6 bases, with 13 bases left in between. The CDR3 consists of 13 residues. The CDR3 bases are TGTGCCAGCAGCCAACCAGGGGCGGATGGCTACACCTTC. Residues: CASSQPGADGYTF.

This clonotype has only a few counts. The chain is built from TRBV20-1 and TRBJ2-5; tentatively, D is TRBD2 (5 bases). The germline V gene has CDR1 DFQATT and CDR2 SNEGSKA (reference sequence). The CDR3 contains 12 residues. The V end lost 5 bases, the J end lost 7 bases, and 14 bases lay between the germline ends. Here the CDR3 DNA reads TGCAGTGCTCGCGACTATGATCTGACCCAGTACTTC. It encodes CSARDYDLTQYF.

The rearrangement joins TRBV6-2 or TRBV6-3 to TRBJ2-7, with 9 bases matching TRBD1. The CDR3 spans 15 residues. Unmatched junction bases numbered 11, after V lost 6 bases and J lost 5 bases. Germline-derived CDR1 and CDR2 are MNHEY and SVGEGT. The CDR3 spells CASSRPGQGTHEQYV. As DNA, the CDR3 is TGTGCCAGCAGCCGCCCCGGACAGGGGACCCACGAGCAGTACGTC.

This clonotype showed up just a few times. This rearrangement joins TRBV4-2 to TRBJ1-6; D uncertain. Trimming shortened V by 0 bases and J by 4 bases, and 10 bases separated the two germline ends. This CDR3 contains 16 residues. The V gene's germline CDR1 is LGHNA and CDR2 YNFKEQ. The CDR3: CASSQDRRVYNSPLHF. The CDR3 DNA reads as TGTGCCAGCAGCCAAGATCGTCGGGTATATAATTCACCCCTCCACTTT.

This clonotype has a handful of counts. The chain combines TRBV29-1 with TRBJ2-1; 7 bases are a match to TRBD2. Germline CDR1 SQVTM, CDR2 ANQGSEA. This CDR3 is 12 amino acids long. Trimming at V came to 4 bases and at J to 10 bases, leaving 7 bases not matched to a gene. The chain's CDR3 is CSVGWGGNEQFF. The CDR3 nucleotides read TGCAGCGTTGGATGGGGGGGGAACGAGCAGTTCTTC.

V and J are TRBV5-5 and TRBJ1-4; no reliable D call. The ends were cut back, 0 bases at V and 2 bases at J, with 14 bases in the middle. Germline CDR1 and CDR2: SGHKS and YYEKEE (reference sequence). The CDR3 runs to 17 residues. CDR3 region: CASSLAYAGSTNEKLFF. CDR3 in DNA: TGTGCCAGCAGCTTGGCGTATGCGGGTTCGACTAATGAAAAACTGTTTTTT.

This chain uses TRBV7-2 with TRBJ2-2; 9 bases are shared with TRBD1. V was clipped by 0 bases and J by 5 bases; unmatched bases: 4. This CDR3 is built from 16 residues. The germline V gene has CDR1 SGHTA and CDR2 FQGNSA. As DNA, the CDR3 is TGTGCCAGCAGCTTAGCTCCGGGACAGGGAACCGGGGAGCTGTTTTTT. It translates to CASSLAPGQGTGELFF.

The V call is TRBV9, the J call TRBJ2-1; D gene uncertain. This CDR3 is 15 amino acids long. The V gene lost 0 bases and the J gene lost 4 bases, with 11 bases spanning the gap. Germline V lookup: CDR1 SGDLS, CDR2 YYNGEE. As DNA, the CDR3 is TGTGCCAGCAGCGTAGCAGCGAGTGGATACAATGAGCAGTTCTTC. Translated: CASSVAASGYNEQFF.

V is TRBV5-6 and J is TRBJ2-7; weak D call: TRBD2 (6 bases). The V gene's germline CDR1 is SGHDT and CDR2 YYEEEE. Trimming removed 0 bases from V and 2 bases from J, with 9 bases in between. The length of the CDR3 is 14 residues. The CDR3 sequence: CASSLGSGAYEQYF. The DNA of the CDR3 is TGTGCCAGCAGCTTGGGTAGCGGAGCCTACGAGCAGTACTTC.